What follows are 13 T cell receptor beta chains derived from one specimen sequenced in a study of cytomegalovirus exposure and HLA in healthy donors. PCR primers comprised 60 Vbeta and 13 Jbeta primers. The method was immunoSEQ multiplex PCR; TCRdb's version includes in-frame clones alone and lacks a portion of them. Counted here are around 150,000 clones, about 75% occurring once; the ten biggest clones make up 4% to 5%. The sample taken for sequencing was PBMCs. These receptors originate from a man in his late teens or twenties in good health and CMV-seropositive.

V and J are TRBV6-5 and TRBJ1-1; D unclear. CDR1 and CDR2 from the germline V gene are MNHEY and SVGAGI. V lost 7 bases, J lost 1 base, and 13 bases lay in between. The CDR3 runs to 14 residues. The DNA of the CDR3 is TGTGCCAGCACCCCTCCCCCGGGGAACACTGAAGCTTTCTTT. Translation gives CASTPPPGNTEAFF.

The chain employs TRBV28 and TRBJ2-1, with 9 bases aligning to TRBD2. Looked up from germline, CDR1 is MDHEN and CDR2 is SYDVKM. There are 16 residues in the CDR3. After removal of 8 bases from V and 6 bases from J, the junction contained 14 bases not matched to a gene. The CDR3 DNA follows: TGTGCCAGCGAGGCTAGCGGGGAAGGAAGAGGCAATGAGCAGTTCTTC. Translated: CASEASGEGRGNEQFF.

The chain couples TRBV7-6 to TRBJ1-1; no reliable D call. V gave up 3 bases and J gave up 0 bases, with 11 bases separating them. The CDR3 totals 15 residues. The germline gives CDR1 SGHVS, CDR2 FNYEAQ. CDR3 amino acids: CASSLAGIMNTEAFF. Written as DNA, the CDR3 is TGTGCCAGCAGCTTGGCCGGGATTATGAACACTGAAGCTTTCTTT.

The rearrangement links TRBV2 to TRBJ1-5; 11 bases line up with TRBD1. The CDR3 runs to 15 residues. Per the germline V gene, CDR1 is SNHLY and CDR2 is FYNNEI. Losses at the gene ends were 6 bases for V and 3 bases for J; bases not matched to a gene: 4. In DNA, the CDR3 is TGTGCCAGCAGCTGGGACAGGGGGTTCAATCAGCCCCAGCATTTT. Protein sequence: CASSWDRGFNQPQHF.

The chain couples TRBV11-3 to TRBJ2-1; D remains ambiguous. With 0 bases removed from V and 9 bases from J, the gap between germline ends came to 6 bases. The CDR3 totals 12 residues. From germline, CDR1 is SGHNT and CDR2 YENEEA. The CDR3 protein is CASSLESTEQFF. The CDR3 DNA reads TGTGCCAGCAGCTTAGAGAGTACTGAGCAGTTCTTC.

The rearrangement uses TRBV6-4 and TRBJ1-1, with D unresolved. Trimming took 5 bases from V and 4 from J, leaving 11 bases between them. The CDR3 is 13 residues long. CDR1 and CDR2 (germline): MRHNA, SNTAGT. CDR3 nucleotides: TGTGCCAGCAGTCCCACAGTTGGCACTGAAGCTTTCTTT. Translated: CASSPTVGTEAFF.

This clone was observed a single time. The J gene is TRBJ2-7, the V gene TRBV28, with 8 positions matching TRBD1. CDR1 is MDHEN, CDR2 SYDVKM, per germline. Trimming took 5 bases from V and 2 from J; bases not matched to a gene: 5. The CDR3 is made up of 14 amino acids. The CDR3 loop reads CASSPGTGTYEQYV. Written as DNA, the CDR3 is TGTGCCAGCAGTCCCGGGACAGGAACCTACGAGCAGTACGTC.

The chain carries TRBV5-4 and TRBJ2-5; perhaps TRBD2 as D (6 bases). V was shortened by 3 bases and J by 5 bases, with 17 bases between the two germline ends. Germline CDR1 is SGHNT and CDR2 is YYREEE (reference sequence). The CDR3 consists of 15 residues. Written as DNA, the CDR3 is TGTGCCAGCAGCTCCCCGGGCGGGAAAGTCGAGACCCAGTACTTC. The encoded protein is CASSSPGGKVETQYF.

The chain couples TRBV7-9 to TRBJ1-6; no clear D gene. The CDR3 sequence is 12 residues long. Germline V gene lookup returns CDR1 SEHNR and CDR2 FQNEAQ (reference sequence). V dropped 5 bases and J dropped 10 bases, with 9 bases sitting between them. CDR3 residues: CASSLTASPLHF. The CDR3 region has the DNA TGTGCCAGCAGCCTTACAGCCTCACCCCTCCACTTT. Supplemented by reference TRBV7-9 and TRBJ1-6, the full variable domain reads DTGVSQNPRHKITKRGQNVTFRCDPISEHNRLYWYRQTLGQGPEFLTYFQNEAQLEKSRLLSDRFSAERPKGSFSTLEIQRTEQGDSAMYLCASSLTASPLHFGNGTRLTVT.

V gene TRBV25-1 combines with J gene TRBJ1-1; D possibly corresponds to TRBD1 (6 bases). Trimming took off 0 bases at V and 8 bases at J, with 16 bases between the two ends. The CDR3 contains 15 residues. In germline, CDR1 is MGHDK, CDR2 SYGVNS. The CDR3 DNA sequence: TGTGCCAGCAGTGAATATTACGCCTCGACAGGAGAAGCTTTCTTT. Protein product: CASSEYYASTGEAFF.

V and J are TRBV7-8 and TRBJ1-2, with 10 positions matching TRBD1. With 2 bases clipped from V and 5 bases from J, the junction kept 8 bases outside the gene matches. The CDR3 contains 16 residues. Germline V gene lookup returns CDR1 SGHVS and CDR2 FQNEAQ. CDR3 amino acids: CASSLSFPGQGYGYTF. The CDR3 region has the DNA TGTGCCAGCAGCTTATCCTTCCCGGGACAGGGGTATGGCTACACCTTC.

The chain has TRBV5-4 and TRBJ2-2, with 8 bases fitting TRBD1. The CDR3 has 14 residues. The J segment lost 4 bases and the V segment lost 7 bases, leaving 6 bases of the junction unmatched. CDR1 SGHNT and CDR2 YYREEE come from the germline V gene (reference sequence). The CDR3 coding sequence is TGTGCCAGCGCCAACCAGGGGGCCACCGGGGAGCTGTTTTTT. It encodes CASANQGATGELFF.

This clone was seen only once. CDR3 in amino acids: CATNPQGSYGYTF. In DNA form, the CDR3 reads TGTGCCACCAATCCACAGGGGAGCTATGGCTACACCTTC. V usage is TRBV19 and J usage is TRBJ1-2, with TRBD1 identical over 7 bases. With 10 bases clipped from V and 4 bases from J, the junction kept 9 bases outside the gene matches. The CDR3 is made up of 13 amino acids. Germline CDR1 LNHDA, CDR2 SQIVND (reference sequence).